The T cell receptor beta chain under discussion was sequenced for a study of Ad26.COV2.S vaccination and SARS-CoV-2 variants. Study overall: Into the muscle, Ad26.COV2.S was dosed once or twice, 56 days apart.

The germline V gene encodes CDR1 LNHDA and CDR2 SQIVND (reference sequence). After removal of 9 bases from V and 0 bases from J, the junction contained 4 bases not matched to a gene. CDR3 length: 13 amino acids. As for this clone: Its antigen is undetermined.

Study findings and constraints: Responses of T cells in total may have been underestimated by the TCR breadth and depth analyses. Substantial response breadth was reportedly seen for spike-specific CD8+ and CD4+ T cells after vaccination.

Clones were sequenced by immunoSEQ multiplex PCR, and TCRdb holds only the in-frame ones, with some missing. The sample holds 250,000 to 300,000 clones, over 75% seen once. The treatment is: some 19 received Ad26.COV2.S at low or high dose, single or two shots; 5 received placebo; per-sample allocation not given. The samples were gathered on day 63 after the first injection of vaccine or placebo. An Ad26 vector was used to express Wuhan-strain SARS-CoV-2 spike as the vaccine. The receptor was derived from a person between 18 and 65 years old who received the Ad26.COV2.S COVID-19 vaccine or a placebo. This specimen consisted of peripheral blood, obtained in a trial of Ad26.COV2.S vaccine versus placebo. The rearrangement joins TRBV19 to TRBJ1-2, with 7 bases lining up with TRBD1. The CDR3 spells CASADRANYGYTF. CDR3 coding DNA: TGTGCCAGCGCCGACAGGGCTAACTATGGCTACACCTTC.